This TCR beta chain was captured by sequencing in a study of blood T cell repertoires in COVID-19. Whole-study context: The study drew acute and convalescent COVID-19 samples from the United States, Italy and Spain. Nucleic acid was either cDNA or gDNA, and it came from T cells, B-cell-depleted T cells, or PBMCs.

This clone appeared once. Unmatched junction bases numbered 7, after V lost 4 bases and J lost 5 bases. This CDR3 comprises 14 residues. Germline V gene data show CDR1 as MGHDK and CDR2 as SYGVNS. Original handling: From reference gene primer amplification, estimates of nucleated cell counts were derived. Using immunoSEQ multiplex PCR, the repertoire was profiled, and TCRdb retains in-frame clones only, with some absent. V, J and clone size reflect that table, while D and trimming were determined from the DNA. The repertoire holds 150,000 to 200,000 clones, with under 80% as singletons. The clonotype comes from an elderly woman with acute or convalescent COVID-19. V gene TRBV25-1 combines with J gene TRBJ1-2; 7 positions agree with TRBD1. The specimen sequenced was peripheral blood. The DNA for the CDR3 is TGTGCCAGCAGTGCATACGACAGGGCGTATGGCTACACCTTC. Its protein product is CASSAYDRAYGYTF.